This entry features one T cell receptor beta chain sequence. Germline V gives CDR1 MGHRA, CDR2 YSYEKL. CDR3 size: 14 residues. V shed 2 bases, J shed 1 base, and the junction held 1 base outside the gene matches. This record belongs to a study of OX40 agonist ivuxolimab in advanced cancers. Only in-frame clones appear in the TCRdb table, and some are missing; sequencing was by immunoSEQ multiplex PCR. The sample gives 45,000 to 50,000 clones, nearly 95% of which show up once; approximately 6.7% is in the top ten. The chain combines TRBV4-1 with TRBJ1-1; 7 bases agree with TRBD1. This specimen was CD4+ or CD8+ T cells sorted from blood, taken in a trial of the OX40 agonist ivuxolimab. The TCR sequence derives from an adult with an advanced solid tumor such as melanoma, head and neck, liver or kidney cancer. Here the CDR3 reads CASSQRQGNTEAFF. CDR3 DNA sequence: TGCGCCAGCAGCCAACGACAGGGGAACACTGAAGCTTTCTTT.